This passage covers 30 T cell receptor beta chains from one sample sequenced in a study of cytomegalovirus exposure and HLA in healthy donors. Primers for the PCR totalled 60 Vbeta and 13 Jbeta. Assay: immunoSEQ multiplex PCR; the TCRdb copy retains only in-frame clones and omits some. Here the sample spans about 120,000 clones, around three quarters being singletons. Sequencing was carried out using PBMCs. Receptor source: a man aged 25 to 40 in good health and CMV-seropositive.

The chain combines TRBV28 with TRBJ1-6; tentative D call: TRBD1 (5 bases). V was shortened by 3 bases and J by 7 bases, with 10 bases between the two germline ends. Per the germline V gene, CDR1 is MDHEN and CDR2 is SYDVKM. This CDR3 region has 14 residues. The CDR3 DNA sequence: TGTGCCAGCAGTTTTCAGGGACTGAATTCACCCCTCCACTTT. Translating it yields CASSFQGLNSPLHF.

The gene calls are TRBV5-1 and TRBJ2-5; TRBD2 aligns across 11 bases. Germline CDR1 and CDR2: SGHRS and YFSETQ. V was pared by 6 bases and J by 5 bases, with 12 bases of the junction left unmatched. CDR3 length: 16 residues. DNA of the CDR3: TGCGCCAGCAAGAGACTAGCGGGGACTGGTGGTGAGACCCAGTACTTC. This gives the protein CASKRLAGTGGETQYF.

J is TRBJ2-7 and V is TRBV18; 9 bases agree with TRBD1. This CDR3 spans 14 amino acids. From germline, CDR1 is KGHSH and CDR2 LQKENI. V trimming: 0 bases; J trimming: 4 bases; junction bases outside the gene matches: 1. The DNA for the CDR3 is TGTGCCAGCTCACCACCGGGACAGGGATACGAGCAGTACTTC. This translates into CASSPPGQGYEQYF.

This chain connects TRBV4-2 to TRBJ2-3, with 10 nucleotides matching TRBD1. Germline CDR1 and CDR2: LGHNA and YNFKEQ. The CDR3 sequence is 17 residues long. Losses at the gene ends were 6 bases for V and 1 base for J; bases not matched to a gene: 10. The CDR3 reads CASSETSGTGGTDTQYF. In DNA, the CDR3 is TGTGCCAGCAGTGAGACTTCCGGGACAGGGGGCACAGATACGCAGTATTTT.

V gene TRBV27 combines with J gene TRBJ2-1, with 10 bases identical to TRBD2. The CDR3 runs 15 residues. With V trimmed by 3 bases and J by 7 bases, 6 bases remained unmatched. The germline CDR1 and CDR2 sequences are MNHEY and SMNVEV (reference sequence). DNA for the CDR3: TGTGCCAGCAGTTTGGCTAGCGGGGGAGAAAATGAGCAGTTCTTC. Encoded protein: CASSLASGGENEQFF.

V and J are TRBV7-9 and TRBJ1-1; no firm D call. Between the trimmed V and J ends, which lost 5 bases and 4 bases, there was a span of 20 bases. This CDR3 region has 16 residues. CDR1 is SEHNR, CDR2 FQNEAQ, per germline (reference sequence). CDR3: CASSRLWGGRGTEAFF. The CDR3 DNA is TGTGCCAGCAGCCGCCTTTGGGGAGGGAGAGGCACTGAAGCTTTCTTT.

This clone was seen just once. The rearrangement joins TRBV7-9 to TRBJ2-5; weak D call: TRBD2 (5 bases). This CDR3 region has 15 residues. Deletions cut 2 bases from V and 1 base from J, with 11 bases between. Germline CDR1 and CDR2: SEHNR and FQNEAQ (reference sequence). Here the CDR3 DNA reads TGTGCCAGCAGCTTACTAGGAAGCGGCCAAGAGACCCAGTACTTC. It encodes CASSLLGSGQETQYF.

A few counts support this clone. The rearrangement links TRBV7-2 to TRBJ2-7; D not certain. Trimming shortened V by 4 bases and J by 0 bases, and 10 bases separated the two germline ends. Germline V lookup: CDR1 SGHTA, CDR2 FQGNSA. The CDR3 contains 14 residues. CDR3 nucleotide sequence: TGTGCCAGCAGCTCCTCAGTGGTCTCCTACGAGCAGTACTTC. Residues: CASSSSVVSYEQYF.

This chain connects TRBV19 to TRBJ1-3; 11 positions match TRBD1. The V gene's germline CDR1 is LNHDA and CDR2 SQIVND (reference sequence). V lost 5 bases and J lost 2; bases outside the gene matches: 5. The length of the CDR3 is 16 residues. The CDR3 DNA reads as TGTGCCAGTAGTCCGTGGACAGGGGGCGCTGGAAACACCATATATTTT. As protein: CASSPWTGGAGNTIYF.

This clone has only a few counts. The chain carries TRBV11-3 and TRBJ1-1; TRBD1 might be the D (6 bases). Looked up from germline, CDR1 is SGHNT and CDR2 is YENEEA. The CDR3 extends over 15 amino acids. Trimming left V 5 bases short and J 2 bases short, with 15 bases between. The CDR3 nucleotides are TGTGCCAGCAGCCCGCAAACTGGGGGCAACACTGAAGCTTTCTTT. Amino acids: CASSPQTGGNTEAFF.

The chain is built from TRBV4-3 and TRBJ2-7, with D perhaps TRBD2 (6 bases). CDR1 is LGHNA and CDR2 is YSLEER in the germline V gene. This CDR3 is built from 15 residues. Trimming removed 4 bases at V and 6 bases at J, with 19 bases between. CDR3 sequence (DNA): TGCGCCAGCAGCCCGATAAGAGGGACTGACGGCGAGCAGTACTTC. Amino acids: CASSPIRGTDGEQYF.

The V and J genes are TRBV11-2 and TRBJ1-2; TRBD1 agrees at 9 bases. The CDR3 totals 15 residues. The V and J ends lost 1 base and 4 bases, in that order; junction bases with no gene match: 4. Germline CDR1 reads SGHAT; CDR2 reads FQNNGV. CDR3 loop: CASSLVGQGGYGYTF. The CDR3 DNA follows: TGTGCCAGCAGCTTAGTGGGACAGGGAGGCTATGGCTACACCTTC. Full variable domain (remainder filled in from reference TRBV11-2 and TRBJ1-2): EAGVAQSPRYKIIEKRQSVAFWCNPISGHATLYWYQQILGQGPKLLIQFQNNGVVDDSQLPKDRFSAERLKGVDSTLKIQPAKLEDSAVYLCASSLVGQGGYGYTFGSGTRLTVV.

The V gene is TRBV6-6, the J gene TRBJ2-7, with D hard to call. The CDR3 consists of 15 residues. The V gene's germline CDR1 is MNHNY and CDR2 SVGAGI (reference sequence). The V end was cut by 6 bases, the J end by 0 bases, with 15 bases between. The CDR3 DNA follows: TGTGCCAGCAGCGAACCCCAAACTGGCTCCTACGAGCAGTACTTC. It is translated as CASSEPQTGSYEQYF.

The V and J genes are TRBV7-2 and TRBJ1-6; TRBD1 is a possible D gene (5 bases). CDR1 and CDR2 from the germline V gene are SGHTA and FQGNSA. Deletions cut 1 base from V and 0 bases from J, with 10 bases between. CDR3 length: 17 amino acids. DNA for the CDR3: TGTGCCAGCAGCTTAGGTCCCGACAGCTCCTATAATTCACCCCTCCACTTT. This sequence encodes CASSLGPDSSYNSPLHF.

The J gene is TRBJ1-3, the V gene TRBV18; D not resolved. The CDR3 totals 15 residues. Trimming removed 3 bases at V and 0 bases at J, with 9 bases between. The germline gives CDR1 KGHSH, CDR2 LQKENI. The CDR3 here is CASSPQRISGNTIYF. CDR3 in DNA: TGTGCCAGCTCACCCCAGAGGATCTCTGGAAACACCATATATTTT. The variable domain in full, with the rest retrieved from reference TRBV18 and TRBJ1-3, is NAGVMQNPRHLVRRRGQEARLRCSPMKGHSHVYWYRQLPEEGLKFMVYLQKENIIDESGMPKERFSAEFPKEGPSILRIQQVVRGDSAAYFCASSPQRISGNTIYFGEGSWLTVV.

The rearrangement joins TRBV7-9 to TRBJ2-7, with D maybe TRBD1 (6 bases). Germline lookup yields CDR1 SEHNR and CDR2 FQNEAQ (reference sequence). Trimming pared 4 bases from V and 3 bases from J, leaving 16 bases between. This CDR3 has 15 amino acids. CDR3 residues: CASSSKGTSRYEQYF. The DNA for the CDR3 is TGTGCCAGCAGCTCAAAGGGGACATCGCGCTACGAGCAGTACTTC.

The chain combines TRBV28 with TRBJ1-6, with 8 bases matching TRBD1. After removal of 8 bases from V and 4 bases from J, the junction contained 4 bases not matched to a gene. Germline V CDR1 and CDR2: MDHEN, SYDVKM. The CDR3 is 14 residues long. This chain's CDR3 is CASRDRTYNSPLHF. DNA for the CDR3: TGTGCCAGCCGGGACAGGACTTATAATTCACCCCTCCACTTT.

The chain has TRBV14 and TRBJ2-5; 7 nucleotides align to TRBD2. V shed 6 bases, J shed 6 bases, and the junction held 10 bases outside the gene matches. Germline values: CDR1 SGHDN, CDR2 FVKESK. This CDR3 is built from 14 residues. The CDR3: CASSFIAGRKTQYF. In DNA, the CDR3 is TGTGCCAGCAGTTTCATAGCGGGCAGGAAGACCCAGTACTTC.

This chain uses TRBV4-2 with TRBJ2-3, with D uncertain. Germline V lookup: CDR1 LGHNA, CDR2 YNFKEQ. The CDR3 contains 13 residues. Trimming pared 2 bases from V and 4 bases from J, leaving 7 bases between. For the CDR3, the DNA is TGTGCCAGCAGCCAACCTAGTGCAGATACGCAGTATTTT. This translates into CASSQPSADTQYF.

The CDR3 here is CATSRAWEEDYGYTF. CDR3 nucleotides: TGTGCCACCAGCAGAGCCTGGGAGGAGGACTATGGCTACACCTTC. The V gene is TRBV15, the J gene TRBJ1-2; D gene ambiguous. V was cut by 1 base and J by 3 bases, with 12 bases left in between. Germline V gene lookup returns CDR1 LNHNV and CDR2 YYDKDF (reference sequence). The CDR3 is 15 amino acids. Full variable domain (remainder filled in from reference TRBV15 and TRBJ1-2): DAMVIQNPRYQVTQFGKPVTLSCSQTLNHNVMYWYQQKSSQAPKLLFHYYDKDFNNEADTPDNFQSRRPNTSFCFLDIRSPGLGDTAMYLCATSRAWEEDYGYTFGSGTRLTVV.

The chain employs TRBV6-1 and TRBJ2-7, with 8 nucleotides matching TRBD2. The CDR3 consists of 17 residues. Germline CDR1 reads MNHNS; CDR2 reads SASEGT. Unmatched junction bases numbered 15, after V lost 2 bases and J lost 6 bases. The CDR3 is CASSELGGGLVGGEQYF. The CDR3 DNA is TGTGCCAGCAGTGAATTGGGGGGGGGACTAGTCGGGGGCGAGCAGTACTTC.

This clone was observed a handful of times. The V and J genes are TRBV2 and TRBJ1-3; D might be TRBD1 (6 bases). The germline V gene has CDR1 SNHLY and CDR2 FYNNEI. The V end was cut by 4 bases, the J end by 2 bases, with 15 bases between. The CDR3 is 16 residues long. CDR3 loop: CASSAVRQETGNTIYF. The CDR3 DNA sequence: TGTGCCAGCAGTGCCGTCCGACAGGAGACTGGAAACACCATATATTTT.

The chain has TRBV7-2 and TRBJ2-7; TRBD1 matches 9 bases. The germline gives CDR1 SGHTA, CDR2 FQGNSA. V dropped 3 bases and J dropped 3; count of bases not matched to a gene: 6. The CDR3 has 15 residues. The CDR3 DNA follows: TGTGCCAGCAGCTTCTCCGGGACAGGGTTCTACGAGCAGTACTTC. Its protein product is CASSFSGTGFYEQYF.

DNA for the CDR3: TGTGCCGCGGGGAGAGCGGGCTCTACAGATACGCAGTATTTT. Protein sequence: CAAGRAGSTDTQYF. The J gene is TRBJ2-3, the V gene TRBV15, with D maybe TRBD2 (6 bases). In germline, CDR1 is LNHNV, CDR2 YYDKDF (reference sequence). The CDR3 extends over 14 amino acids. Deletions cut 11 bases from V and 3 bases from J, with 18 bases between.

This clone has only a few counts. The rearrangement uses TRBV7-9 and TRBJ2-7; maybe TRBD1 (5 bases). The CDR3 has 13 residues. Germline V gene lookup returns CDR1 SEHNR and CDR2 FQNEAQ (reference sequence). V lost 8 bases to trimming and J lost 0 bases, with 11 bases between them. CDR3 DNA: TGTGCCAGCGGGGCCTCAGCCTCCTACGAGCAGTACTTC. Translated, it gives CASGASASYEQYF. The variable domain in full, completed from reference TRBV7-9 and TRBJ2-7, reads DTGVSQNPRHKITKRGQNVTFRCDPISEHNRLYWYRQTLGQGPEFLTYFQNEAQLEKSRLLSDRFSAERPKGSFSTLEIQRTEQGDSAMYLCASGASASYEQYFGPGTRLTVT.

The chain has TRBV28 and TRBJ2-7; D uncertain. CDR3 length: 13 amino acids. Trimming removed 5 bases at V and 2 bases at J, with 10 bases between. In germline, CDR1 is MDHEN, CDR2 SYDVKM. CDR3 coding DNA: TGTGCCAGCAGTAAGAGTATCACCTACGAGCAGTACTTC. Its translation: CASSKSITYEQYF.

CDR3 coding DNA: TGTGCCAGCAGTTCTAGGAGGACTAATGAAAAACTGTTTTTT. Translated, it gives CASSSRRTNEKLFF. V gene TRBV27 combines with J gene TRBJ1-4; D unclear. V was clipped by 4 bases and J by 2 bases, with 8 bases between them. CDR1 and CDR2 (germline): MNHEY, SMNVEV (reference sequence). The CDR3 spans 14 residues.

The chain couples TRBV5-1 to TRBJ1-2; D not resolved. The CDR3 is 13 amino acids. The germline gives CDR1 SGHRS, CDR2 YFSETQ. Trimming shortened V by 4 bases and J by 5 bases, and 12 bases separated the two germline ends. The CDR3 nucleotides read TGCGCCAGCAGCGTCGGGTCGGGATATGGCTACACCTTC. This translates into CASSVGSGYGYTF.

The rearrangement links TRBV5-4 to TRBJ2-7, with a weak D call TRBD1 (7 bases). V was shortened by 3 bases and J by 3 bases, with 13 bases between the two germline ends. Germline-derived CDR1 and CDR2 are SGHNT and YYREEE (reference sequence). This CDR3 is built from 14 residues. The CDR3 bases are TGTGCCAGCAGCTGGGGGGACAGCAACTACGAGCAGTACTTC. Protein sequence: CASSWGDSNYEQYF. Looking up the rest from reference TRBV5-4 and TRBJ2-7 gives the full variable domain: ETGVTQSPTHLIKTRGQQVTLRCSSQSGHNTVSWYQQALGQGPQFIFQYYREEENGRGNFPPRFSGLQFPNYSSELNVNALELDDSALYLCASSWGDSNYEQYFGPGTRLTVT.

This sequence joins TRBV15 and TRBJ1-4, with D unclear. Germline V lookup: CDR1 LNHNV, CDR2 YYDKDF (reference sequence). V was trimmed by 0 bases and J by 5 bases, leaving 25 bases between them. The length of the CDR3 is 20 residues. The CDR3 nucleotides read TGTGCCACCAGCAGAGAAGACCCGAGTTTTCTCAGGACGGGAAATGAAAAACTGTTTTTT. Amino acids: CATSREDPSFLRTGNEKLFF.